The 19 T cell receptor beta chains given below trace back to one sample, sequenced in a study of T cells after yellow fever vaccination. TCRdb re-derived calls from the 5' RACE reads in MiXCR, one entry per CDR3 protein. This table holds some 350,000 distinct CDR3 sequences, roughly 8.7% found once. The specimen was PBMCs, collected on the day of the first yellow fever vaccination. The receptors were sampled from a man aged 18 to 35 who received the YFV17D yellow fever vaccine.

Here the CDR3 DNA reads TGTGCCAGCAGCCGCGAAGCACTTGGCGACGGGGAGCTGTTTTTT. This gives the protein CASSREALGDGELFF. V usage is TRBV5-4 and J usage is TRBJ2-2; D ambiguous. This CDR3 comprises 15 residues. The V end was cut by 4 bases, the J end by 7 bases, with 17 bases between. Per germline, CDR1 SGHNT and CDR2 YYREEE (reference sequence). Full variable domain (remainder filled in from reference TRBV5-4 and TRBJ2-2): ETGVTQSPTHLIKTRGQQVTLRCSSQSGHNTVSWYQQALGQGPQFIFQYYREEENGRGNFPPRFSGLQFPNYSSELNVNALELDDSALYLCASSREALGDGELFFGEGSRLTVL.

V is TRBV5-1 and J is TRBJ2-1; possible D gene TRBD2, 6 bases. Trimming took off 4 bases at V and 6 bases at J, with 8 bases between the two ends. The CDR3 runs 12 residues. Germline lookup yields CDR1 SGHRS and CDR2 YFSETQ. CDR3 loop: CASSRRGNEQFF. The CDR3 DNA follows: TGCGCCAGCAGCCGGCGGGGCAATGAGCAGTTCTTC. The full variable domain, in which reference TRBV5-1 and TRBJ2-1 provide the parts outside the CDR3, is KAGVTQTPRYLIKTRGQQVTLSCSPISGHRSVSWYQQTPGQGLQFLFEYFSETQRNKGNFPGRFSGRQFSNSRSEMNVSTLELGDSALYLCASSRRGNEQFFGPGTRLTVL.

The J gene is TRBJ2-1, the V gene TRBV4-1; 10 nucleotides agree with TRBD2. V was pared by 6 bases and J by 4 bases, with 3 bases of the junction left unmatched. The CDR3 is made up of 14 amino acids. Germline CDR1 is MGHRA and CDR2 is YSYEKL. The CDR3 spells CASSIAGGYNEQFF. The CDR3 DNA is TGCGCCAGCAGTATAGCGGGGGGATACAATGAGCAGTTCTTC.

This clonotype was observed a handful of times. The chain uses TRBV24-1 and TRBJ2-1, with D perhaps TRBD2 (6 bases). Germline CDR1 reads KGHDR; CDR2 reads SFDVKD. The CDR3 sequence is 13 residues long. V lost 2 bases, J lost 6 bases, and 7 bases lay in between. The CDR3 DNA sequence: TGTGCCACCAGTGATTGGAGGGGCAATGAGCAGTTCTTC. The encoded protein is CATSDWRGNEQFF.

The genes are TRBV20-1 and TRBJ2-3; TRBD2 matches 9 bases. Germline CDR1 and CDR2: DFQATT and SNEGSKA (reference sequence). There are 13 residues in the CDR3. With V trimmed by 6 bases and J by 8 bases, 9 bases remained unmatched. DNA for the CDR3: TGCAGTGCCACCAGCGGGGGGCCCGTTACGCAGTATTTT. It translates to CSATSGGPVTQYF.

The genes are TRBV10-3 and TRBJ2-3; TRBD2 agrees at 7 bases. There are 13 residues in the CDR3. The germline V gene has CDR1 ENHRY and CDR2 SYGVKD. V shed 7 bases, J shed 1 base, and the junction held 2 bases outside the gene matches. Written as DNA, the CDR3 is TGTGCCATCACCCTAGCGGGCACAGATACGCAGTATTTT. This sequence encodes CAITLAGTDTQYF.

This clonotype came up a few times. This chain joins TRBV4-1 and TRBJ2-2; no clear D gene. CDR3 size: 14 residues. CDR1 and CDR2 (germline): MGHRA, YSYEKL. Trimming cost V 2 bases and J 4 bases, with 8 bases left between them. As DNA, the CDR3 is TGCGCCAGCAGCCAACGTTTCGGCACCGGGGAGCTGTTTTTT. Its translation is CASSQRFGTGELFF.

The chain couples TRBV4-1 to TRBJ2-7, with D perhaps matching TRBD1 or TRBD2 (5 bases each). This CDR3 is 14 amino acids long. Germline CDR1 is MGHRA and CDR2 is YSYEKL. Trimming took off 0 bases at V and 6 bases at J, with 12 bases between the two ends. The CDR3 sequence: CASSQDIGTAEQYV. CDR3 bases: TGCGCCAGCAGCCAAGATATTGGGACCGCCGAGCAGTACGTC.

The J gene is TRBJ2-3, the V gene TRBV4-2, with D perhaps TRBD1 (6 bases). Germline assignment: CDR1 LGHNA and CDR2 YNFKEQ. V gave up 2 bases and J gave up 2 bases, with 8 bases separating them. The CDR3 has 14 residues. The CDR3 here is CASSQYRDTDTQYF. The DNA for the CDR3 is TGTGCCAGCAGCCAATACAGGGACACAGATACGCAGTATTTT.

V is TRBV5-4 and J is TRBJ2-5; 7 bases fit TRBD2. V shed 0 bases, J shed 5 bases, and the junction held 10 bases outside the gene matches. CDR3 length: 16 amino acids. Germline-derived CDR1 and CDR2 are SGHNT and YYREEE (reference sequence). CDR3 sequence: CASSLVGLGIGETQYF. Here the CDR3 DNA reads TGTGCCAGCAGCTTGGTAGGACTAGGGATTGGGGAGACCCAGTACTTC.

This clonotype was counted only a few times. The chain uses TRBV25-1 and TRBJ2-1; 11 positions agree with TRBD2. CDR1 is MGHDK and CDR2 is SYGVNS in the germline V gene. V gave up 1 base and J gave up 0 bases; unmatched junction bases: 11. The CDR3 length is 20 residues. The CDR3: CASSESLPTSGESSYNEQFF. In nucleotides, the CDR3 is TGTGCCAGCAGTGAATCCCTCCCGACTAGCGGGGAGAGCTCCTACAATGAGCAGTTCTTC.

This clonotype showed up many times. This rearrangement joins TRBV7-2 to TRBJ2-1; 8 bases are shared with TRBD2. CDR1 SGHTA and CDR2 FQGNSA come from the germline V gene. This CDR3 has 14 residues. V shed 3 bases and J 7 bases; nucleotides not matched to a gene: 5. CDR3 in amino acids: CASSFRGGGNEQFF. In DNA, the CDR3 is TGTGCCAGCAGCTTCCGGGGGGGAGGGAATGAGCAGTTCTTC. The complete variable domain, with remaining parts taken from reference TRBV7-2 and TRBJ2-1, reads GAGVSQSPSNKVTEKGKDVELRCDPISGHTALYWYRQSLGQGLEFLIYFQGNSAPDKSGLPSDRFSAERTGGSVSTLTIQRTQQEDSAVYLCASSFRGGGNEQFFGPGTRLTVL.

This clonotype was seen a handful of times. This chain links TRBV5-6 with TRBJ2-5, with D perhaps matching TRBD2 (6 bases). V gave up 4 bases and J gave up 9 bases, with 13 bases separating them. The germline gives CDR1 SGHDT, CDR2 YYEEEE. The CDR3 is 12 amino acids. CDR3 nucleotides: TGTGCCAGCAGCCTAGGGACTTCCTCCCAGTACTTC. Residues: CASSLGTSSQYF.

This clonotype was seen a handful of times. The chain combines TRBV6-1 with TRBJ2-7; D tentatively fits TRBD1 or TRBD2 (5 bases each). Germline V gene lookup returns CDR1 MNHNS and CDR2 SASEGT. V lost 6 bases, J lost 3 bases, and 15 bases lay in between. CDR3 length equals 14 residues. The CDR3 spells CASSTGRSFYEQYV. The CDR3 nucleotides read TGTGCCAGCAGCACGGGACGGTCCTTCTACGAGCAGTACGTC.

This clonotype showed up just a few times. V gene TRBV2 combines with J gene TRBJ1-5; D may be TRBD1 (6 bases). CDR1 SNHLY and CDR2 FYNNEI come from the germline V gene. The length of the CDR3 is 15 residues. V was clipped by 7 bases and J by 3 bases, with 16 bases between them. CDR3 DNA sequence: TGTGCCAGCAACGACTGGCAGGGGACCAATCAGCCCCAGCATTTT. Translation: CASNDWQGTNQPQHF.

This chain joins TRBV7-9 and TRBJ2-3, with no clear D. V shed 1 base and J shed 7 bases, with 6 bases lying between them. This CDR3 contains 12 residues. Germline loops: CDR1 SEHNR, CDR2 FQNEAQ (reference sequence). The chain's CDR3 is CASSLESYTQYF. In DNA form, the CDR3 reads TGTGCCAGCAGCTTAGAGTCGTATACGCAGTATTTT.

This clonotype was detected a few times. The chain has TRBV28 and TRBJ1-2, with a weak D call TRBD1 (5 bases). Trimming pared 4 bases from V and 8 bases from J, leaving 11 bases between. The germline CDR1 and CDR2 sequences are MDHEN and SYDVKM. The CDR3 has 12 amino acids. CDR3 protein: CASSSGIRGYTF. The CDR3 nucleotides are TGTGCCAGCAGTTCAGGGATACGGGGCTACACCTTC.

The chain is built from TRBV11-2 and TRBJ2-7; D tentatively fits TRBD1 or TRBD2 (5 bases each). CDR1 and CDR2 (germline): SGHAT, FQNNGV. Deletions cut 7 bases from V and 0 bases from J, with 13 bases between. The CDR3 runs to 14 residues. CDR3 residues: CASNVRDASYEQYF. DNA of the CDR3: TGTGCCAGCAACGTCCGGGACGCCTCCTACGAGCAGTACTTC.

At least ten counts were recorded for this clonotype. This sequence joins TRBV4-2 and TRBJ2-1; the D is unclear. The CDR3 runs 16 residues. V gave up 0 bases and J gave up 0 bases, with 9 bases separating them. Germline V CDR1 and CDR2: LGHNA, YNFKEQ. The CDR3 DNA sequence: TGTGCCAGCAGCCAAGAATGGGGAACCTCCTACAATGAGCAGTTCTTC. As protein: CASSQEWGTSYNEQFF.